The 4 T cell receptor beta chains listed next were all sequenced from one sample in a study of CD8 T cells in Susac syndrome. A quantity of 0.5 to 1 ug RNA underwent reverse transcription using random hexamers. TCRdb independently ran MiXCR on the immunoSEQ multiplex PCR reads; one entry per CDR3 protein. The sample records 200,000 to 250,000 distinct CDR3 sequences, just under 95% being singletons. Specimen: CD4+ T cells from PBMCs. Receptors were obtained from a human donor with multiple sclerosis.

The table lists this clonotype with a count of one. The J gene is TRBJ1-2, the V gene TRBV30; D is unresolved. The germline V and J ends were trimmed by 0 bases and 8 bases, with 10 bases remaining between them. Germline values: CDR1 GTSNPN, CDR2 SVGIG (reference sequence). The CDR3 has 12 residues. The CDR3, as DNA: TGTGCCTGGAGTGTAAACCCGGAGGGCTACACCTTC. Protein: CAWSVNPEGYTF.

This rearrangement joins TRBV7-9 to TRBJ1-2; D is uncertain. With 1 base removed from V and 4 bases from J, the gap between germline ends came to 7 bases. Germline V CDR1 and CDR2: SEHNR, FQNEAQ (reference sequence). This CDR3 has 13 amino acids. Here the CDR3 DNA reads TGTGCCAGCAGCTTAGTCACAGTCTATGGCTACACCTTC. Translated: CASSLVTVYGYTF.

This rearrangement joins TRBV7-2 to TRBJ2-3, with D unclear. From germline, CDR1 is SGHTA and CDR2 FQGNSA. The CDR3 is 13 amino acids. The V and J ends lost 7 bases and 2 bases respectively, with 10 bases between them. The CDR3 here is CASNGDYTDTQYF. In DNA form, the CDR3 reads TGTGCCAGCAATGGAGATTACACAGATACGCAGTATTTT.

This rearrangement joins TRBV5-1 to TRBJ2-4, with D possibly matching TRBD1 (5 bases). Between the trimmed V and J ends, which lost 0 bases and 6 bases, there was a span of 7 bases. This CDR3 contains 13 residues. The germline V gene encodes CDR1 SGHRS and CDR2 YFSETQ. CDR3: CASSLGQSNIQYF. DNA of the CDR3: TGCGCCAGCAGCTTGGGACAGTCAAACATTCAGTACTTC.